These 32 T cell receptor beta chains were sequenced from one sample in a study of CD8 T cells in Susac syndrome. The RNA input was about 0.5 to 1 ug, and it was reverse transcribed with random hexamers. TCRdb processed the immunoSEQ multiplex PCR reads anew with MiXCR; each CDR3 protein has one entry. Of roughly 180,000 distinct CDR3 sequences listed, around 94% were seen once; the top ten hold around 0.14%. Sequenced sample: CD4+ T cells from PBMCs. These receptors were obtained from a human donor in good health.

The genes are TRBV6-5 and TRBJ2-5; D possibly corresponds to TRBD1 (7 bases). The ends were cut back, 0 bases at V and 5 bases at J, with 10 bases in the middle. CDR1 and CDR2 (germline): MNHEY, SVGAGI. This CDR3 is built from 14 residues. CDR3 protein: CASSYSTGRETQYF. The CDR3, as DNA: TGTGCCAGCAGTTACTCGACAGGGAGGGAGACCCAGTACTTC.

This clonotype is a singleton in its sample. The genes are TRBV27 and TRBJ1-6; a weak D match, TRBD1 (5 bases). Deletions cut 5 bases from V and 9 bases from J, with 11 bases between. The V gene's germline CDR1 is MNHEY and CDR2 SMNVEV (reference sequence). The length of the CDR3 is 13 residues. The CDR3 protein is CASSGNGGSPLHF. CDR3 bases: TGTGCCAGCAGTGGAAATGGGGGTTCACCCCTCCACTTT.

J is TRBJ2-5 and V is TRBV7-2, with D tentatively TRBD1 (7 bases). The ends were cut back, 5 bases at V and 9 bases at J, with 13 bases in the middle. This CDR3 comprises 12 residues. Looked up from germline, CDR1 is SGHTA and CDR2 is FQGNSA. In nucleotides, the CDR3 is TGTGCCAGCAGCGCCCAGGGGGGACCCCAGTACTTC. Its translation: CASSAQGGPQYF.

The chain couples TRBV24-1 to TRBJ1-5; possible D gene TRBD1, 6 bases. CDR1 and CDR2 (germline): KGHDR, SFDVKD. This CDR3 is built from 14 residues. The V gene lost 5 bases and the J gene lost 4 bases, with 11 bases spanning the gap. CDR3: CATSGGQKNQPQHF. DNA of the CDR3: TGTGCCACCAGTGGAGGACAGAAGAATCAGCCCCAGCATTTT.

CDR3 DNA: TGTGCCAGCAGGCCGGGACAGCCCTCCTACGAGCAGTACTTC. It specifies CASRPGQPSYEQYF. This chain connects TRBV12-3 or TRBV12-4 to TRBJ2-7; TRBD1 agrees at 7 bases. J gave up 0 bases and V 6 bases, and 5 bases lay outside the gene matches. CDR3 size: 14 residues.

V gene TRBV12-3 or TRBV12-4 combines with J gene TRBJ1-1; 7 positions match TRBD1. This CDR3 contains 14 residues. The junction had 5 bases not matched to a gene; V was cut back by 2 bases and J by 5 bases. This CDR3 reads CASSLTAGGTEAFF. CDR3 nucleotides: TGTGCCAGCAGTTTAACGGCAGGGGGGACTGAAGCTTTCTTT.

V is TRBV12-3 or TRBV12-4 and J is TRBJ1-5; weak D call: TRBD1 (5 bases). CDR3 length: 15 amino acids. Trimming pared 2 bases from V and 7 bases from J, leaving 15 bases between. The CDR3 DNA sequence: TGTGCCAGCAGTTTAAGCAGTCGCGGGACGCAGCCCCAGCATTTT. As protein: CASSLSSRGTQPQHF.

The V call is TRBV15, the J call TRBJ1-5; no firm D call. Trimming pared 1 base from V and 4 bases from J, leaving 2 bases between. This CDR3 comprises 12 residues. The germline CDR1 and CDR2 sequences are LNHNV and YYDKDF (reference sequence). The CDR3 spells CATSRVNQPQHF. For the CDR3, the DNA is TGTGCCACCAGCAGAGTTAATCAGCCCCAGCATTTT.

The V and J genes are TRBV4-2 and TRBJ1-5; D is undetermined. V was pared by 4 bases and J by 0 bases, with 10 bases between. The CDR3 totals 15 residues. Germline loops: CDR1 LGHNA, CDR2 YNFKEQ. The CDR3 nucleotides read TGTGCCAGCAGCCCGGACTCCTATAGCAATCAGCCCCAGCATTTT. Its translation is CASSPDSYSNQPQHF.

This chain links TRBV3-1 with TRBJ2-1; D may be TRBD1 (5 bases). V gave up 1 base and J gave up 9 bases, with 13 bases separating them. The CDR3 sequence is 14 residues long. Looked up from germline, CDR1 is LGHDT and CDR2 is YNNKEL (reference sequence). The DNA of the CDR3 is TGTGCCAGCAGCCAAGGAATCACAGGAAGTGAGCAGTTCTTC. Protein sequence: CASSQGITGSEQFF.

V is TRBV20-1 and J is TRBJ1-6, with a tentative D call TRBD1 (5 bases). Trimming removed 6 bases from V and 8 bases from J, with 20 bases in between. The CDR3 consists of 15 residues. Germline V lookup: CDR1 DFQATT, CDR2 SNEGSKA (reference sequence). The CDR3 sequence is CSAAGRGLWDSPLHF. The CDR3 region has the DNA TGCAGTGCCGCAGGGAGGGGCCTGTGGGATTCACCCCTCCACTTT.

The rearrangement links TRBV29-1 to TRBJ2-1; TRBD2 aligns across 8 bases. There are 14 residues in the CDR3. Germline V gene lookup returns CDR1 SQVTM and CDR2 ANQGSEA. After removal of 3 bases from V and 2 bases from J, the junction contained 3 bases not matched to a gene. The CDR3 reads CSVERGVAYNEQFF. CDR3 DNA sequence: TGCAGCGTTGAGCGGGGGGTGGCCTACAATGAGCAGTTCTTC.

The rearrangement joins TRBV5-1 to TRBJ2-1, with D tentatively TRBD1 (6 bases). The CDR3 runs to 12 residues. Deletions cut 7 bases from V and 6 bases from J, with 11 bases between. Germline V gene data show CDR1 as SGHRS and CDR2 as YFSETQ. This CDR3 is CASADRTNEQFF. In nucleotides, the CDR3 is TGCGCCAGCGCAGACAGGACCAATGAGCAGTTCTTC.

This sequence joins TRBV2 and TRBJ2-3, with 8 nucleotides matching TRBD2. The CDR3 covers 16 residues. With V trimmed by 2 bases and J by 6 bases, 10 bases remained unmatched. In germline, CDR1 is SNHLY, CDR2 FYNNEI. CDR3 nucleotide sequence: TGTGCCAGCAGTGAACGGGCGGGGGGATACCCCGATACGCAGTATTTT. It encodes CASSERAGGYPDTQYF.

The rearrangement links TRBV20-1 to TRBJ2-5, with TRBD1 identical over 9 bases. Germline CDR1 reads DFQATT; CDR2 reads SNEGSKA (reference sequence). CDR3 length equals 14 residues. Trimming removed 5 bases from V and 4 bases from J; junction bases left unmatched: 8. The CDR3, as DNA: TGCAGTGCTTCGGGACAGGGCGATCCAGAGACCCAGTACTTC. Translating it yields CSASGQGDPETQYF.

The chain couples TRBV29-1 to TRBJ1-2, with D maybe TRBD1 (5 bases). CDR3 size: 13 residues. Germline V gene data show CDR1 as SQVTM and CDR2 as ANQGSEA. Trimming cost V 6 bases and J 7 bases, with 18 bases left between them. The CDR3 spells CSVGNLGGSGYTF. The CDR3 DNA reads as TGCAGCGTAGGAAATCTCGGGGGGTCTGGCTACACCTTC.

V usage is TRBV9 and J usage is TRBJ1-6; TRBD1 might be the D (5 bases). The CDR3 runs 14 residues. Deletions cut 4 bases from V and 10 bases from J, with 15 bases between. The germline gives CDR1 SGDLS, CDR2 YYNGEE. The DNA of the CDR3 is TGTGCCAGCAGCCCGACCAGGGAACAATCACCCCTCCACTTT. This codes for CASSPTREQSPLHF.

This chain uses TRBV11-2 with TRBJ1-4; unclear D gene. This CDR3 has 15 amino acids. Germline V gene lookup returns CDR1 SGHAT and CDR2 FQNNGV. The V end was cut by 5 bases, the J end by 3 bases, with 13 bases between. The CDR3 coding sequence is TGTGCCAGCAGCCCCGGGTCGACCTCTAATGAAAAACTGTTTTTT. It specifies CASSPGSTSNEKLFF.

This chain's CDR3 is CASSEFGGDQPQHF. The CDR3, as DNA: TGTGCCAGCAGTGAATTCGGGGGGGATCAGCCCCAGCATTTT. The chain joins TRBV6-1 to TRBJ1-5; D perhaps matches TRBD1 (5 bases). V was clipped by 2 bases and J by 5 bases, with 10 bases between them. Looked up from germline, CDR1 is MNHNS and CDR2 is SASEGT. This CDR3 has 14 amino acids.

The chain employs TRBV20-1 and TRBJ1-4; TRBD1 aligns across 9 bases. CDR1 DFQATT and CDR2 SNEGSKA come from the germline V gene (reference sequence). With V trimmed by 6 bases and J by 5 bases, 4 bases remained unmatched. This CDR3 contains 13 residues. The CDR3 protein is CSARDRVNEKLFF. The CDR3 DNA follows: TGCAGTGCCAGGGACAGGGTGAATGAAAAACTGTTTTTT.

The CDR3 nucleotides read TGTGCCAGCAGTTTAGCCTCCAGGTACAATGAGCAGTTCTTC. As protein: CASSLASRYNEQFF. The chain employs TRBV12-3 or TRBV12-4 and TRBJ2-1; D is uncertain. The CDR3 spans 14 residues. V was shortened by 0 bases and J by 4 bases, with 7 bases between the two germline ends.

The chain carries TRBV9 and TRBJ2-5, with TRBD2 matching 8 bases. CDR1 is SGDLS and CDR2 is YYNGEE in the germline V gene. CDR3 length: 15 residues. Trimming at V came to 0 bases and at J to 5 bases, leaving 6 bases not matched to a gene. CDR3 protein: CASSVAGTRGETQYF. The CDR3 DNA reads TGTGCCAGCAGCGTAGCGGGGACTAGAGGGGAGACCCAGTACTTC. Filled out from reference TRBV9 and TRBJ2-5, the complete variable domain reads DSGVTQTPKHLITATGQRVTLRCSPRSGDLSVYWYQQSLDQGLQFLIQYYNGEERAKGNILERFSAQQFPDLHSELNLSSLELGDSALYFCASSVAGTRGETQYFGPGTRLLVL.

V gene TRBV3-1 combines with J gene TRBJ2-1, with TRBD2 identical over 8 bases. Losses at the gene ends were 5 bases for V and 6 bases for J; bases not matched to a gene: 9. CDR1 and CDR2 from the germline V gene are LGHDT and YNNKEL (reference sequence). The CDR3 length is 15 residues. The CDR3: CASSSRGGLSNEQFF. In nucleotides, the CDR3 is TGTGCCAGCAGCTCTCGGGGGGGCCTGTCCAATGAGCAGTTCTTC.

This sequence joins TRBV5-4 and TRBJ1-1, with TRBD1 as a possible D gene (6 bases). This CDR3 region has 13 residues. Germline CDR1 SGHNT, CDR2 YYREEE (reference sequence). The germline V and J ends were trimmed by 0 bases and 5 bases, with 8 bases remaining between them. The CDR3 reads CASSLDRETEAFF. DNA of the CDR3: TGTGCCAGCAGCTTGGACAGGGAGACTGAAGCTTTCTTT.

The chain has TRBV6-5 and TRBJ2-3; unclear D gene. V was clipped by 3 bases and J by 4 bases, with 8 bases between them. Germline V gene data show CDR1 as MNHEY and CDR2 as SVGAGI. The CDR3 length is 13 residues. This chain's CDR3 is CASSYNAADTQYF. In nucleotides, the CDR3 is TGTGCCAGCAGTTATAACGCGGCAGATACGCAGTATTTT.

The gene calls are TRBV9 and TRBJ1-2, with D hard to call. Trimming pared 2 bases from V and 8 bases from J, leaving 13 bases between. The CDR3 runs 13 residues. CDR1 is SGDLS, CDR2 YYNGEE, per germline. This chain's CDR3 is CASSVPGSSGYTF. In nucleotides, the CDR3 is TGTGCCAGCAGCGTTCCCGGGTCGAGCGGCTACACCTTC.

V and J are TRBV3-1 and TRBJ2-1; TRBD2 matches 8 bases. The germline gives CDR1 LGHDT, CDR2 YNNKEL (reference sequence). Losses at the gene ends were 4 bases for V and 6 bases for J; bases not matched to a gene: 8. This CDR3 region has 15 residues. The CDR3 loop is CASSPGSSGGNEQFF. In DNA form, the CDR3 reads TGTGCCAGCAGCCCAGGGAGCAGCGGGGGCAATGAGCAGTTCTTC.

This chain uses TRBV11-2 with TRBJ2-5; D remains ambiguous. This CDR3 contains 14 residues. Germline CDR1 SGHAT, CDR2 FQNNGV. V lost 1 base and J lost 3, with 9 bases in between. The CDR3 reads CASSLGQAKETQYF. CDR3 coding DNA: TGTGCCAGCAGCTTAGGGCAGGCGAAAGAGACCCAGTACTTC.

The chain is built from TRBV7-8 and TRBJ2-7; unclear D gene. Looked up from germline, CDR1 is SGHVS and CDR2 is FQNEAQ. The V gene lost 3 bases and the J gene lost 2 bases, with 14 bases spanning the gap. The CDR3 runs to 15 residues. CDR3 protein: CASSLGRAEPYEQYF. Here the CDR3 DNA reads TGTGCCAGCAGCTTGGGAAGGGCAGAGCCCTACGAGCAGTACTTC.

The chain is built from TRBV23-1 and TRBJ1-1, with D perhaps matching TRBD1 (6 bases). TRBV23-1 is an ORF; its function is uncertain. V lost 1 base, J lost 3 bases, and 12 bases lay in between. CDR3 length: 15 amino acids. As DNA, the CDR3 is TGCGCCAGCAGTCAATGTGGGGGGCAGGACACTGAAGCTTTCTTT. It codes for CASSQCGGQDTEAFF.

The V gene is TRBV2, the J gene TRBJ1-5, with D perhaps TRBD1 (6 bases). This CDR3 comprises 13 residues. Trimming removed 6 bases at V and 4 bases at J, with 10 bases between. Germline V gene sequence: CDR1 SNHLY, CDR2 FYNNEI. The CDR3 region is CASSRTVNQPQHF. Written as DNA, the CDR3 is TGTGCCAGCAGCCGGACAGTAAATCAGCCCCAGCATTTT.

The genes are TRBV3-1 and TRBJ2-5, with TRBD2 matching over 7 bases. The germline gives CDR1 LGHDT, CDR2 YNNKEL (reference sequence). This CDR3 has 15 residues. V trimming: 1 base; J trimming: 4 bases; junction bases outside the gene matches: 6. CDR3 amino acids: CASSQVSSGAETQYF. The CDR3 region has the DNA TGTGCCAGCAGCCAAGTATCTAGCGGAGCAGAGACCCAGTACTTC.